The 20 T cell receptor beta chains presented below share a single source sample, sequenced in a study of blood T cells in healthy people across ages. The use of a sample-barcoded 5' primer and a J-beta primer mix characterized a second PCR of roughly 7 to 12 cycles. TCRdb recomputed calls from the 5' RACE reads with MiXCR, one row per CDR3 protein. The data hold some 550,000 distinct CDR3 sequences, with 40% to 50% observed a single time. Material: blood. These receptors were taken from an older man in good health.

The rearrangement joins TRBV25-1 to TRBJ2-7; 8 positions agree with TRBD1. The CDR3 totals 15 residues. J was trimmed by 2 bases and V by 4 bases; bases with no gene match: 7. Looked up from germline, CDR1 is MGHDK and CDR2 is SYGVNS. CDR3 loop: CASSGVGQGAYEQYF. The CDR3 DNA sequence: TGTGCCAGCAGTGGCGTTGGACAGGGTGCCTACGAGCAGTACTTC.

The rearrangement uses TRBV28 and TRBJ1-2; 10 positions agree with TRBD1. CDR1 and CDR2 (germline): MDHEN, SYDVKM. The junction had 6 bases not matched to a gene; V was cut back by 4 bases and J by 4 bases. The length of the CDR3 is 15 residues. The CDR3 coding sequence is TGTGCCAGCAGTTCCGGGACAGGGGATATCTATGGCTACACCTTC. Protein: CASSSGTGDIYGYTF.

This clonotype was observed a handful of times. V and J are TRBV3-1 and TRBJ2-1; the D gene is possibly TRBD1 (6 bases). The CDR3 loop spans 13 amino acids. The V end lost 1 base, the J end lost 14 bases, and 15 bases lay between the germline ends. Germline V gives CDR1 LGHDT, CDR2 YNNKEL (reference sequence). This chain's CDR3 is CASSQVGQTKEFF. The CDR3 DNA is TGTGCCAGCAGCCAAGTAGGACAGACCAAGGAGTTCTTC.

This clonotype was found many times. CDR3 nucleotides: TGTGCCAGCAGTTCGCCGTATCGTGGGTCTAGCACAGATACGCAGTATTTT. Translation: CASSSPYRGSSTDTQYF. The chain uses TRBV6-5 and TRBJ2-3; D remains unclear. The CDR3 runs 17 residues. The germline V and J ends were trimmed by 4 bases and 0 bases, with 17 bases remaining between them. Germline V lookup: CDR1 MNHEY, CDR2 SVGAGI.

This clonotype was detected once. The rearrangement joins TRBV20-1 to TRBJ2-1, with D perhaps TRBD1 (6 bases). V gave up 3 bases and J gave up 2 bases, with 8 bases separating them. The CDR3 consists of 13 residues. Germline V gene sequence: CDR1 DFQATT, CDR2 SNEGSKA (reference sequence). In DNA, the CDR3 is TGCAGTGCTAGGGGGGACACCTACAATGAGCAGTTCTTC. It is translated as CSARGDTYNEQFF.

This clonotype turned up a few times. The chain joins TRBV9 to TRBJ2-3; no definite D call. V lost 3 bases and J lost 0, with 14 bases in between. Germline assignment: CDR1 SGDLS and CDR2 YYNGEE. The CDR3 extends over 16 amino acids. CDR3 protein: CASSGQAHPSTDTQYF. The CDR3, as DNA: TGTGCCAGCAGCGGGCAGGCCCATCCTAGCACAGATACGCAGTATTTT.

The V call is TRBV7-2, the J call TRBJ2-7, with D perhaps assigned TRBD1 or TRBD2 (5 bases each). Trimming removed 5 bases from V and 2 bases from J, with 19 bases in between. The length of the CDR3 is 16 residues. CDR1 is SGHTA and CDR2 is FQGNSA in the germline V gene. CDR3: CASSHKPGTRPYEQYF. CDR3 nucleotides: TGTGCCAGCAGCCATAAGCCCGGGACGAGGCCCTACGAGCAGTACTTC.

This chain uses TRBV6-1 with TRBJ2-1, with 14 bases lining up with TRBD2. The CDR3 is 19 amino acids. Trimming took 5 bases from V and 0 from J; bases not matched to a gene: 9. Germline V gene data show CDR1 as MNHNS and CDR2 as SASEGT. The chain's CDR3 is CASSQTSGGESFSYNEQFF. The CDR3, as DNA: TGTGCCAGCAGTCAGACTAGCGGGGGGGAGTCCTTCTCCTACAATGAGCAGTTCTTC.

The rearrangement joins TRBV7-2 to TRBJ2-7, with 7 bases lining up with TRBD1. Germline CDR1 and CDR2: SGHTA and FQGNSA. The CDR3 is 15 amino acids. Trimming took 5 bases from V and 1 from J; bases not matched to a gene: 8. CDR3 sequence reads: CASSRDRAGSYEQYF. The CDR3 nucleotides read TGTGCCAGCAGCCGTGACAGGGCAGGGTCCTACGAGCAGTACTTC.

The J gene is TRBJ1-2, the V gene TRBV27; D may be TRBD1 (5 bases). The CDR3 spans 16 residues. Germline CDR1 MNHEY, CDR2 SMNVEV (reference sequence). V was shortened by 5 bases and J by 4 bases, with 20 bases between the two germline ends. The CDR3 region is CASSRTLGTVIYGYTF. CDR3 nucleotides: TGTGCCAGCAGTCGCACACTCGGGACGGTGATCTATGGCTACACCTTC.

This clonotype was observed a handful of times. Here the CDR3 reads CATSRDTGTGNSYEQYF. CDR3 in DNA: TGTGCCACCAGCAGGGATACCGGGACAGGGAACTCCTACGAGCAGTACTTC. The chain combines TRBV15 with TRBJ2-7; 9 nucleotides agree with TRBD1. CDR3 size: 17 residues. Trimming took 3 bases from V and 0 from J; bases not matched to a gene: 9. Per germline, CDR1 LNHNV and CDR2 YYDKDF (reference sequence).

The chain is built from TRBV7-2 and TRBJ2-1, with a possible D match to TRBD2 (6 bases). Germline CDR1 reads SGHTA; CDR2 reads FQGNSA. V was clipped by 7 bases and J by 2 bases, with 12 bases between them. There are 14 residues in the CDR3. The CDR3 here is CASTWGVTYNEQFF. The DNA of the CDR3 is TGTGCCAGCACTTGGGGGGTTACCTACAATGAGCAGTTCTTC.

The rearrangement joins TRBV7-2 to TRBJ2-7, with D perhaps matching TRBD2 (5 bases). V lost 1 base and J 0 bases, leaving 10 bases between the germline ends. Germline V CDR1 and CDR2: SGHTA, FQGNSA. The CDR3 length is 15 residues. The CDR3 spells CASSLGWLASYEQYF. In DNA form, the CDR3 reads TGTGCCAGCAGCTTAGGTTGGCTAGCCTCCTACGAGCAGTACTTC.

The V gene is TRBV2, the J gene TRBJ1-2; D is uncertain. Germline-derived CDR1 and CDR2 are SNHLY and FYNNEI. This CDR3 comprises 13 residues. The germline V and J ends were trimmed by 8 bases and 4 bases, with 14 bases remaining between them. DNA for the CDR3: TGTGCCAGCTACGGCGGAGTGGCCTATGGCTACACCTTC. The encoded protein is CASYGGVAYGYTF.

The chain recombines TRBV18 with TRBJ2-4; no clear D. Germline V gene lookup returns CDR1 KGHSH and CDR2 LQKENI. Trimming shortened V by 2 bases and J by 3 bases, and 14 bases separated the two germline ends. This CDR3 is 16 amino acids long. DNA for the CDR3: TGTGCCAGCTCACCAACTACTCTATTGGGCAAAAACATTCAGTACTTC. This translates into CASSPTTLLGKNIQYF.

This clonotype was recorded many times. The CDR3 DNA follows: TGTGCCAGCAGCTGGGATAGCGGGAGGGCAACCTACGAGCAGTACTTC. The encoded protein is CASSWDSGRATYEQYF. The chain is built from TRBV7-9 and TRBJ2-7; TRBD2 agrees at 11 bases. Germline CDR1 is SEHNR and CDR2 is FQNEAQ (reference sequence). The CDR3 covers 16 residues. V lost 4 bases to trimming and J lost 2 bases; unmatched junction nucleotides: 7.

V usage is TRBV4-1 and J usage is TRBJ2-5, with 9 bases matching TRBD1. The germline V gene has CDR1 MGHRA and CDR2 YSYEKL. CDR3 length: 15 amino acids. V lost 5 bases to trimming and J lost 5 bases; unmatched junction nucleotides: 9. The CDR3 sequence: CASSSTGGGRETQYF. The CDR3 nucleotides are TGCGCCAGCAGCTCGACAGGGGGGGGCCGTGAGACCCAGTACTTC.

This clonotype has only a few counts. The chain carries TRBV7-9 and TRBJ2-3; D may be TRBD2 (5 bases). V lost 7 bases to trimming and J lost 2 bases, with 10 bases between them. Germline lookup yields CDR1 SEHNR and CDR2 FQNEAQ (reference sequence). The CDR3 spans 13 residues. In DNA form, the CDR3 reads TGTGCCAGCAACCCCGGGGACACAGATACGCAGTATTTT. This gives the protein CASNPGDTDTQYF.

V gene TRBV4-1 combines with J gene TRBJ1-1; D ambiguous. This CDR3 contains 13 residues. From germline, CDR1 is MGHRA and CDR2 YSYEKL. The ends were cut back, 0 bases at V and 8 bases at J, with 10 bases in the middle. CDR3 amino acids: CASSQDTTREAFF. The CDR3 DNA follows: TGCGCCAGCAGCCAAGACACGACGCGGGAAGCTTTCTTT.

This chain joins TRBV7-9 and TRBJ2-7, with 16 bases that match TRBD2. Per the germline V gene, CDR1 is SEHNR and CDR2 is FQNEAQ (reference sequence). With 0 bases clipped from V and 3 bases from J, the junction kept 5 bases outside the gene matches. The CDR3 consists of 18 residues. The CDR3 DNA reads as TGTGCCAGCAGCTTAGCTGGGACTAGCGGGAGGGCGATCTACGAGCAGTACTTC. Translated, it gives CASSLAGTSGRAIYEQYF.